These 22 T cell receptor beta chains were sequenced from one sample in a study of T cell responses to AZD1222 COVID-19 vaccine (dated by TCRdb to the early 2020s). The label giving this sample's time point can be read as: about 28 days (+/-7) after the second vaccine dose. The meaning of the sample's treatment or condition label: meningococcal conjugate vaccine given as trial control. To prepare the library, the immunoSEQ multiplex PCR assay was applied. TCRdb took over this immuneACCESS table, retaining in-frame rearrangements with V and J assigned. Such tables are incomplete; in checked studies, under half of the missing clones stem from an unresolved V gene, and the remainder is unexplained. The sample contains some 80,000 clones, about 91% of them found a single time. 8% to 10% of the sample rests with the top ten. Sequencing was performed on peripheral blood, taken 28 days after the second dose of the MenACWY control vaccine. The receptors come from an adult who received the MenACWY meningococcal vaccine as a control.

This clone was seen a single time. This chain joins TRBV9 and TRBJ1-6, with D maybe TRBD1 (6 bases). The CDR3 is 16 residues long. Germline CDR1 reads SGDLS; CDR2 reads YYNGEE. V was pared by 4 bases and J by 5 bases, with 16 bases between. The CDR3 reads CASSLGQGGNNSPLHF. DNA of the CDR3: TGTGCCAGCAGCCTCGGGCAAGGGGGGAATAATTCACCCCTCCACTTT.

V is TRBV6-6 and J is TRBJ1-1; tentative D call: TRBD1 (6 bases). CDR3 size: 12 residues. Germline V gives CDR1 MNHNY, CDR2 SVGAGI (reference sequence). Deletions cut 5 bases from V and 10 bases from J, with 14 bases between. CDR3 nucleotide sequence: TGTGCCAGCAGTCGCGGGGGGGCCCGAGCTTTCTTT. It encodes CASSRGGARAFF.

The CDR3 protein is CASSDSSQGRYEQYF. The CDR3 coding sequence is TGTGCCAGCAGTGATTCGTCCCAGGGCCGCTACGAGCAGTACTTC. This sequence joins TRBV6-1 and TRBJ2-7; D is possibly TRBD1 (5 bases). V shed 3 bases and J shed 3 bases, with 15 bases lying between them. The CDR3 is 15 amino acids. CDR1 and CDR2 (germline): MNHNS, SASEGT.

DNA of the CDR3: TGCGCCAGCAGCTTATTGGCCAGGACAGAAGCTTTCTTT. This sequence encodes CASSLLARTEAFF. The genes are TRBV5-1 and TRBJ1-1; a weak D match, TRBD1 (5 bases). Trimming pared 2 bases from V and 8 bases from J, leaving 13 bases between. Germline V gene sequence: CDR1 SGHRS, CDR2 YFSETQ. This CDR3 spans 13 amino acids.

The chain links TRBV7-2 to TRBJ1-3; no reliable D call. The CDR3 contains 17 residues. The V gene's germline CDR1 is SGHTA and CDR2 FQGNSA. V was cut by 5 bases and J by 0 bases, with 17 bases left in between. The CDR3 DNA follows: TGTGCCAGCAGCCCGGCAGGCGGCCCTAGCTCTGGAAACACCATATATTTT. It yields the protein CASSPAGGPSSGNTIYF.

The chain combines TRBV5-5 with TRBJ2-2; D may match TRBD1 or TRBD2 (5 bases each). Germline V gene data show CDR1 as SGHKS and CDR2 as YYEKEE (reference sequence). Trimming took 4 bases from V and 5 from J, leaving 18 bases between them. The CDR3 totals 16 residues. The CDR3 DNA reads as TGTGCCAGCAGCAGAAACTGGGGGTCTGGGACCGGGGAGCTGTTTTTT. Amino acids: CASSRNWGSGTGELFF.

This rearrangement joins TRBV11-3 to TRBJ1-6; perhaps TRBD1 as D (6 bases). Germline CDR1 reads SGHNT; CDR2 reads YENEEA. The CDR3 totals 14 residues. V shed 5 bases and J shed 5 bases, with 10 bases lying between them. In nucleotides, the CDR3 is TGTGCCAGCAGCGCCGGACAGAATAATTCACCCCTCCACTTT. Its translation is CASSAGQNNSPLHF.

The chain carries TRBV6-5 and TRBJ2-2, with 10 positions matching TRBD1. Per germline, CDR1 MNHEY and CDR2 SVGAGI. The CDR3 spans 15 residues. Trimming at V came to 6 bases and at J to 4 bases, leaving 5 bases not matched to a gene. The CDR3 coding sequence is TGTGCCAGCAGCCGGGACAGGGGCACCACCGGGGAGCTGTTTTTT. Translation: CASSRDRGTTGELFF.

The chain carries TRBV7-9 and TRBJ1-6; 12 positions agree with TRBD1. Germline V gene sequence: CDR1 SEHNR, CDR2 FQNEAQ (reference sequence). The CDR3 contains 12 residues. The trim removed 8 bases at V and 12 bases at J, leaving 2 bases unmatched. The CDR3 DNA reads TGTGCCAGCGGGACAGGGGGCGGACCCCTCCACTTT. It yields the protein CASGTGGGPLHF.

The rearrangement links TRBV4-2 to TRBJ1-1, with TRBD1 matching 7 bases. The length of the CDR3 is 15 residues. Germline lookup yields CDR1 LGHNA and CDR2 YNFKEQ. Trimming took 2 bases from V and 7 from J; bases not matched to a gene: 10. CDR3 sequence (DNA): TGTGCCAGCAGCCAACACGACAGGGTTAGCGGTGAAGCTTTCTTT. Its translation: CASSQHDRVSGEAFF.

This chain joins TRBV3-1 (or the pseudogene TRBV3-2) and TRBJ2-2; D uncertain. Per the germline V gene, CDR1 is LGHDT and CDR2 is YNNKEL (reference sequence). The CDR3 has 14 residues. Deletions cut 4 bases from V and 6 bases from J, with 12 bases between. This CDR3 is CASSLAYLSGELFF. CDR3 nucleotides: TGTGCCAGCAGCCTCGCCTACTTATCCGGGGAGCTGTTTTTT.

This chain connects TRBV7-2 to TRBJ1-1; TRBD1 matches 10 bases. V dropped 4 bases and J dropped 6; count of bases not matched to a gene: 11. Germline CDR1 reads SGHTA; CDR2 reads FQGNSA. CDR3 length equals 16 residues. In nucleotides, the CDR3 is TGTGCCAGCAGCTCCGTTGGCGGGACAGGGGTATCTGAAGCTTTCTTT. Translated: CASSSVGGTGVSEAFF.

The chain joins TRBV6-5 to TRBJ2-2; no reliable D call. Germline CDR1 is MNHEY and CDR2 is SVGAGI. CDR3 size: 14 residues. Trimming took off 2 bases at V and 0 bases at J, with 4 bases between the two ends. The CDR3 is CASSYQPNTGELFF. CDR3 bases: TGTGCCAGCAGTTACCAGCCGAACACCGGGGAGCTGTTTTTT.

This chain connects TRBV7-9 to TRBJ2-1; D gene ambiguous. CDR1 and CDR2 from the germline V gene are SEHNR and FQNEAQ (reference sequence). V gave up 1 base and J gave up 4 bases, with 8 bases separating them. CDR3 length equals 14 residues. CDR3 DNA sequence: TGTGCCAGCAGCTTAGGGGGTGGGTACAATGAGCAGTTCTTC. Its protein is CASSLGGGYNEQFF.

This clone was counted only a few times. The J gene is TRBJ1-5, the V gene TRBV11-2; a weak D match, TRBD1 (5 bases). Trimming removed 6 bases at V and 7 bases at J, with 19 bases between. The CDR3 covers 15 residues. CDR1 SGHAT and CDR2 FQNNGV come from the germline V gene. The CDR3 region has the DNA TGTGCCAGCAGGGGATTAAAGGGGAATCGGCAGCCCCAGCATTTT. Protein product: CASRGLKGNRQPQHF.

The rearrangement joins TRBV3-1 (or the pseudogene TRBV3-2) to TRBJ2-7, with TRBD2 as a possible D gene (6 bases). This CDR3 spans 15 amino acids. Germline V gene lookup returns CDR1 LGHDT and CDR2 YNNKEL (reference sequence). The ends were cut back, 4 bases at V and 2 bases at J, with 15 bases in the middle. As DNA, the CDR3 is TGTGCCAGCAGCCGACTGGGAGGCGTCGCCTACGAGCAGTACTTC. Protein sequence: CASSRLGGVAYEQYF.

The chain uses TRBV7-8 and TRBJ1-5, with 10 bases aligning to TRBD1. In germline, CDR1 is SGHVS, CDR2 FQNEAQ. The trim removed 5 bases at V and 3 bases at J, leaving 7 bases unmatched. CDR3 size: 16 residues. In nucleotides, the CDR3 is TGTGCCAGCAGCGGGGGGGGACAGGGGCACAATCAGCCCCAGCATTTT. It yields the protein CASSGGGQGHNQPQHF.

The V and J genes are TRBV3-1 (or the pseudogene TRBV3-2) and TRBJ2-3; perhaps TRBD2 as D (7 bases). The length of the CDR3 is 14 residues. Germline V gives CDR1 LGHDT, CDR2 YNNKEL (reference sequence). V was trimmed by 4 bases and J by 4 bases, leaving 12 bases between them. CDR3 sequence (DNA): TGTGCCAGCAGCCGGGGGGGGCCCCCAGATACGCAGTATTTT. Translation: CASSRGGPPDTQYF.

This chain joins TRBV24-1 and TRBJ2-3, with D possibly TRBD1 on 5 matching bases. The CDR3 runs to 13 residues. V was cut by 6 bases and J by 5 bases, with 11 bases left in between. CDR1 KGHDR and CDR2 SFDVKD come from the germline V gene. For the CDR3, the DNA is TGTGCCACCAGTCCATCGACAGTAGATACGCAGTATTTT. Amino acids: CATSPSTVDTQYF.

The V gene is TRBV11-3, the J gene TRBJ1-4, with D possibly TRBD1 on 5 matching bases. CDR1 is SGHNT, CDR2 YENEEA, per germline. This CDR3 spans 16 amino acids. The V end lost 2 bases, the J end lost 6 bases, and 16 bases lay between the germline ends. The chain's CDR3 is CASSLFWKQAYEKLFF. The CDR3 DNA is TGTGCCAGCAGCTTATTTTGGAAACAGGCCTATGAAAAACTGTTTTTT.

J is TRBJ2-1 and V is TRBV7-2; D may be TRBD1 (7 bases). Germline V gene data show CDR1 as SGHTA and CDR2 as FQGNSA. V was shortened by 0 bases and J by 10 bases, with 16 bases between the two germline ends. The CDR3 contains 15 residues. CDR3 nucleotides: TGTGCCAGCAGCTTAGCGGTGGCAGGGGGGAACGAGCAGTTCTTC. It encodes CASSLAVAGGNEQFF.

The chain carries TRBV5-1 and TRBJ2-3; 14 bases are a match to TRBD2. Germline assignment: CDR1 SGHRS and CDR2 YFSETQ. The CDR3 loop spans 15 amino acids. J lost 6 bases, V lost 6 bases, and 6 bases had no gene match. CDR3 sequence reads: CASTQGLAGADTQYF. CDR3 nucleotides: TGCGCCAGCACCCAGGGACTAGCGGGGGCTGATACGCAGTATTTT.